One and the same sample provided the 10 T cell receptor beta chains below, sequenced in a study of T cells in localized non-small cell lung cancer. Here immunoSEQ multiplex PCR was the method, and the copy in TCRdb shows in-frame clones only, minus some. The sample comprises roughly 30,000 clones, roughly 80% of which are singletons, and roughly 4.8% rests with the top ten. Source: peripheral blood mononuclear cells, taken before any cancer treatment. Receptors were obtained from a man aged 35 to 70 with stage III lung adenocarcinoma.

This sequence joins TRBV7-3 and TRBJ2-2; TRBD2 matches at 7 bases. With V trimmed by 7 bases and J by 5 bases, 10 bases remained unmatched. The CDR3 is 15 residues long. Looked up from germline, CDR1 is SGHTA and CDR2 is FQGTGA. CDR3 amino acids: CASTNNQGGTGELFF. CDR3 nucleotide sequence: TGTGCCAGCACCAACAACCAGGGAGGGACCGGGGAGCTGTTTTTT.

The chain uses TRBV4-2 and TRBJ1-3; D is possibly TRBD1 (5 bases). This CDR3 comprises 17 residues. Germline V gene data show CDR1 as LGHNA and CDR2 as YNFKEQ. The V end lost 1 base, the J end lost 0 bases, and 13 bases lay between the germline ends. The CDR3 sequence: CASSQAHRTLSGNTIYF. CDR3 DNA: TGTGCCAGCAGCCAAGCCCACAGGACCCTCTCTGGAAACACCATATATTTT.

J is TRBJ1-1 and V is TRBV5-1; unclear D gene. Trimming left V 0 bases short and J 1 base short, with 4 bases between. CDR3 length equals 13 residues. Germline V gene sequence: CDR1 SGHRS, CDR2 YFSETQ. CDR3 sequence reads: CASSLGGNTEAFF. Written as DNA, the CDR3 is TGCGCCAGCAGCTTGGGTGGGAACACTGAAGCTTTCTTT.

The genes are TRBV9 and TRBJ1-4; 7 nucleotides line up with TRBD1. The J segment lost 3 bases and the V segment lost 3 bases, leaving 5 bases of the junction unmatched. CDR1 SGDLS and CDR2 YYNGEE come from the germline V gene. This CDR3 has 15 amino acids. The CDR3, as DNA: TGTGCCAGCAGCGAATCAGGGGGGTCTAATGAAAAACTGTTTTTT. It codes for CASSESGGSNEKLFF. The full variable domain, with the rest looked up from reference TRBV9 and TRBJ1-4, is DSGVTQTPKHLITATGQRVTLRCSPRSGDLSVYWYQQSLDQGLQFLIQYYNGEERAKGNILERFSAQQFPDLHSELNLSSLELGDSALYFCASSESGGSNEKLFFGSGTQLSVL.

The chain joins TRBV6-5 to TRBJ2-2; TRBD1 matches at 9 bases. CDR1 is MNHEY, CDR2 SVGAGI, per germline. The CDR3 is 13 amino acids. The J segment lost 7 bases and the V segment lost 6 bases, leaving 3 bases of the junction unmatched. The CDR3 nucleotides read TGTGCCAGCAGACGACAGGGGGTCGGGGAGCTGTTTTTT. Translated: CASRRQGVGELFF.

This clone has just a few counts. V and J are TRBV11-1 and TRBJ2-2; tentatively, D is TRBD1 (5 bases). Trimming took off 3 bases at V and 0 bases at J, with 8 bases between the two ends. The CDR3 loop spans 15 amino acids. The germline V gene encodes CDR1 SGHAT and CDR2 FQDESV (reference sequence). CDR3 amino acids: CASSLGQTNTGELFF. CDR3 nucleotides: TGTGCCAGCAGCTTGGGGCAGACGAACACCGGGGAGCTGTTTTTT.

The V call is TRBV5-4, the J call TRBJ2-1; TRBD1 aligns across 7 bases. CDR3 length equals 17 residues. The J segment lost 3 bases and the V segment lost 1 base, leaving 10 bases of the junction unmatched. Germline CDR1 and CDR2: SGHNT and YYREEE (reference sequence). The CDR3 DNA follows: TGTGCCAGCAGCTTGCTGGGACAGCGGACCAACTACAATGAGCAGTTCTTC. Translating it yields CASSLLGQRTNYNEQFF.

This clone occurred a few times. The CDR3, as DNA: TGTGCCAGCAGTTTAATAGGAGCGGGGTCCTACGAGCAGTACTTC. Residues: CASSLIGAGSYEQYF. The chain carries TRBV27 and TRBJ2-7; the match to TRBD2 covers 7 bases. The V gene end was trimmed by 2 bases and the J gene end by 1 base; junction bases not matched to a gene: 5. The CDR3 extends over 15 amino acids. Germline V gene sequence: CDR1 MNHEY, CDR2 SMNVEV (reference sequence).

J is TRBJ1-6 and V is TRBV9; D unresolved. The CDR3 length is 12 residues. Between the trimmed V and J ends, which lost 1 base and 14 bases, there was a span of 10 bases. Per germline, CDR1 SGDLS and CDR2 YYNGEE. Written as DNA, the CDR3 is TGTGCCAGCAGCGTATTAGGCGAAGCCCTCCACTTT. It translates to CASSVLGEALHF. Together with reference TRBV9 and TRBJ1-6, the CDR3 gives the full variable domain: DSGVTQTPKHLITATGQRVTLRCSPRSGDLSVYWYQQSLDQGLQFLIQYYNGEERAKGNILERFSAQQFPDLHSELNLSSLELGDSALYFCASSVLGEALHFGNGTRLTVT.

This clone has only a few counts. The chain employs TRBV14 and TRBJ1-1; D is unclear. Trimming left V 1 base short and J 1 base short, with 7 bases between. Germline CDR1 and CDR2: SGHDN and FVKESK. This CDR3 contains 14 residues. The CDR3 protein is CASSQGRWNTEAFF. CDR3 in DNA: TGTGCCAGCAGCCAAGGACGGTGGAACACTGAAGCTTTCTTT.